The 21 T cell receptor beta chains below come from one sample, sequenced in a study of CD8 T cells in Susac syndrome. An input of about 0.45 to 1 ug of RNA was subjected to reverse transcription using random hexamers. TCRdb analysed the immunoSEQ multiplex PCR reads with MiXCR anew, one entry per CDR3 protein. The sample carries some 180,000 distinct CDR3 sequences, about 95% recorded once. The sample taken for sequencing was CD4+ T cells from PBMCs. The origin of the receptors is a human donor in good health.

The V call is TRBV3-1, the J call TRBJ2-1; no definite D call. Germline V gene sequence: CDR1 LGHDT, CDR2 YNNKEL (reference sequence). V lost 1 base and J lost 4, with 11 bases in between. There are 15 residues in the CDR3. The CDR3 bases are TGTGCCAGCAGCCAAGCAACCAGCAGTTACAATGAGCAGTTCTTC. It translates to CASSQATSSYNEQFF.

The rearrangement uses TRBV15 and TRBJ2-2, with no clear D. The CDR3 consists of 15 residues. The germline V and J ends were trimmed by 1 base and 6 bases, with 12 bases remaining between them. The germline V gene has CDR1 LNHNV and CDR2 YYDKDF (reference sequence). DNA for the CDR3: TGTGCCACCAGCAGAGGCGTCAGCCGGGCCGGGGAGCTGTTTTTT. Its translation is CATSRGVSRAGELFF.

V is TRBV27 and J is TRBJ1-2; 10 bases are shared with TRBD1. V trimming: 5 bases; J trimming: 4 bases; junction bases outside the gene matches: 10. This CDR3 comprises 16 residues. Germline CDR1 is MNHEY and CDR2 is SMNVEV (reference sequence). CDR3 residues: CASSPRTGGMGYGYTF. The CDR3 DNA follows: TGTGCCAGCAGTCCCCGGACAGGGGGAATGGGCTATGGCTACACCTTC.

The rearrangement joins TRBV7-8 to TRBJ1-5; 8 nucleotides agree with TRBD1. The CDR3 contains 15 residues. Per germline, CDR1 SGHVS and CDR2 FQNEAQ. The V and J ends lost 0 bases and 6 bases, in that order; junction bases with no gene match: 4. This chain's CDR3 is CASSLAQGAVQPQHF. The CDR3, as DNA: TGTGCCAGCAGCTTAGCGCAGGGGGCTGTTCAGCCCCAGCATTTT.

The J gene is TRBJ2-1, the V gene TRBV20-1; 7 bases agree with TRBD2. This CDR3 has 15 residues. Per the germline V gene, CDR1 is DFQATT and CDR2 is SNEGSKA (reference sequence). Trimming at V came to 1 base and at J to 0 bases, leaving 3 bases not matched to a gene. CDR3 bases: TGCAGTGCTAGAGCTAGCGGAAGCTCCTACAATGAGCAGTTCTTC. It yields the protein CSARASGSSYNEQFF.

The rearrangement links TRBV29-1 to TRBJ2-2; possibly TRBD1 for D (5 bases). The CDR3 is 13 residues long. Germline V CDR1 and CDR2: SQVTM, ANQGSEA. V was trimmed by 3 bases and J by 7 bases, leaving 12 bases between them. The DNA for the CDR3 is TGCAGCGTTGACGGAAGGGGTCACGGGGAGCTGTTTTTT. This sequence encodes CSVDGRGHGELFF.

The chain recombines TRBV30 with TRBJ2-2; D unresolved. Germline CDR1 and CDR2: GTSNPN and SVGIG (reference sequence). The CDR3 runs 12 residues. V lost 2 bases to trimming and J lost 11 bases, with 12 bases between them. CDR3 sequence reads: CAWSLYSVELFF. The DNA for the CDR3 is TGTGCCTGGAGTCTCTACTCAGTTGAGCTGTTTTTT.

This clonotype was detected once. The chain employs TRBV6-5 and TRBJ2-5, with a weak D call TRBD2 (7 bases). Germline V gene lookup returns CDR1 MNHEY and CDR2 SVGAGI. V was clipped by 5 bases and J by 5 bases, with 9 bases between them. CDR3 length equals 12 residues. The CDR3 loop reads CASSEGGETQYF. CDR3 DNA: TGTGCCAGCAGTGAGGGGGGGGAGACCCAGTACTTC.

CDR3 sequence (DNA): TGTGCCAGCAGCTTAGTACGCATGGGAAATACGCAGTATTTT. Protein product: CASSLVRMGNTQYF. This sequence joins TRBV7-2 and TRBJ2-3; D not certain. Per the germline V gene, CDR1 is SGHTA and CDR2 is FQGNSA. With 1 base removed from V and 7 bases from J, the gap between germline ends came to 12 bases. There are 14 residues in the CDR3.

This clonotype was found once. This chain joins TRBV29-1 and TRBJ1-1, with D possibly matching TRBD1 (5 bases). V gave up 4 bases and J gave up 4 bases, with 10 bases separating them. Germline V gene data show CDR1 as SQVTM and CDR2 as ANQGSEA. The CDR3 length is 12 residues. The CDR3 reads CSVAWGSTEAFF. Written as DNA, the CDR3 is TGCAGCGTTGCGTGGGGGAGCACTGAAGCTTTCTTT. Based on the CDR3 plus reference TRBV29-1 and TRBJ1-1, the full variable domain is SAVISQKPSRDICQRGTSLTIQCQVDSQVTMMFWYRQQPGQSLTLIATANQGSEATYESGFVIDKFPISRPNLTFSTLTVSNMSPEDSSIYLCSVAWGSTEAFFGQGTRLTVV.

The rearrangement links TRBV12-3 or TRBV12-4 to TRBJ2-1; 7 nucleotides line up with TRBD1. V was pared by 5 bases and J by 4 bases, with 5 bases of the junction left unmatched. The CDR3 runs to 14 residues. CDR3 coding DNA: TGTGCCAGCAGTCAGGGGACAGCTTACAATGAGCAGTTCTTC. Its translation: CASSQGTAYNEQFF.

This chain joins TRBV5-1 and TRBJ1-1; D not certain. The CDR3 runs 16 residues. Germline values: CDR1 SGHRS, CDR2 YFSETQ. Trimming removed 3 bases from V and 2 bases from J, with 17 bases in between. CDR3 region: CASSSNGRGGNTEAFF. The CDR3 DNA follows: TGCGCCAGCAGCTCGAACGGGCGGGGAGGAAACACTGAAGCTTTCTTT.

The J gene is TRBJ2-3, the V gene TRBV29-1, with 10 bases that match TRBD2. The CDR3 spans 14 residues. Germline V gene lookup returns CDR1 SQVTM and CDR2 ANQGSEA. With V trimmed by 4 bases and J by 2 bases, 3 bases remained unmatched. This chain's CDR3 is CSVAAGGVTDTQYF. The CDR3 bases are TGCAGCGTTGCAGCGGGAGGGGTCACAGATACGCAGTATTTT.

V gene TRBV4-3 combines with J gene TRBJ2-1; 10 bases agree with TRBD1. The length of the CDR3 is 16 residues. Germline V gene sequence: CDR1 LGHNA, CDR2 YSLEER. J lost 3 bases, V lost 2 bases, and 4 bases had no gene match. The CDR3 DNA follows: TGCGCCAGCAGCCAAATTAGGACAGGGGGCTACAATGAGCAGTTCTTC. Its translation is CASSQIRTGGYNEQFF.

This chain connects TRBV27 to TRBJ2-1, with 9 bases fitting TRBD2. Looked up from germline, CDR1 is MNHEY and CDR2 is SMNVEV (reference sequence). With 6 bases clipped from V and 6 bases from J, the junction kept 9 bases outside the gene matches. CDR3 length: 15 amino acids. Here the CDR3 reads CASRPSGRPLNEQFF. In DNA, the CDR3 is TGTGCCAGCAGACCCAGCGGGAGGCCCCTCAATGAGCAGTTCTTC.

The gene calls are TRBV11-2 and TRBJ2-2; D unclear. Germline V CDR1 and CDR2: SGHAT, FQNNGV. The CDR3 length is 18 residues. V was pared by 4 bases and J by 7 bases, with 25 bases between. CDR3 sequence reads: CASSSRTQVMRSIGELFF. The CDR3 nucleotides read TGTGCCAGCAGCTCGCGAACCCAGGTTATGCGGTCCATCGGGGAGCTGTTTTTT.

This chain links TRBV20-1 with TRBJ2-2, with no clear D. The CDR3 runs 16 residues. Germline V gives CDR1 DFQATT, CDR2 SNEGSKA (reference sequence). V lost 0 bases and J lost 9, with 20 bases in between. CDR3: CSARDYARNRERELFF. The CDR3 DNA follows: TGCAGTGCTAGAGATTATGCTAGAAACCGAGAGCGGGAGCTGTTTTTT.

The CDR3 coding sequence is TGTGCCAGCAGCCCTACCTTGGGAGCGAAGGAGCAGTACTTC. Protein sequence: CASSPTLGAKEQYF. The gene calls are TRBV7-9 and TRBJ2-7; perhaps TRBD2 as D (5 bases). The CDR3 contains 14 residues. Trimming left V 5 bases short and J 7 bases short, with 18 bases between. Germline V gene data show CDR1 as SEHNR and CDR2 as FQNEAQ (reference sequence).

In its sample, this clonotype was seen a few times. The chain joins TRBV7-9 to TRBJ2-3; D might be TRBD2 (5 bases). V was trimmed by 3 bases and J by 3 bases, leaving 10 bases between them. CDR1 and CDR2 (germline): SEHNR, FQNEAQ (reference sequence). There are 14 residues in the CDR3. CDR3 residues: CASSLGPGTDTQYF. The CDR3 DNA sequence: TGTGCCAGCAGCTTGGGCCCGGGAACAGATACGCAGTATTTT.

The V and J genes are TRBV5-1 and TRBJ2-7, with D maybe TRBD2 (6 bases). Looked up from germline, CDR1 is SGHRS and CDR2 is YFSETQ. The CDR3 runs 14 residues. Trimming left V 5 bases short and J 7 bases short, with 19 bases between. The CDR3 nucleotides read TGCGCCAGCAGGTTCACGGGGGATCAGAGGGAGCAGTACTTC. Translating gives CASRFTGDQREQYF.

V gene TRBV4-2 combines with J gene TRBJ1-4; D unclear. Germline values: CDR1 LGHNA, CDR2 YNFKEQ. V lost 0 bases and J lost 8, with 10 bases in between. This CDR3 is built from 14 residues. The CDR3 bases are TGTGCCAGCAGCCAAGATCTTAATGGCGAAAAACTGTTTTTT. Protein sequence: CASSQDLNGEKLFF.